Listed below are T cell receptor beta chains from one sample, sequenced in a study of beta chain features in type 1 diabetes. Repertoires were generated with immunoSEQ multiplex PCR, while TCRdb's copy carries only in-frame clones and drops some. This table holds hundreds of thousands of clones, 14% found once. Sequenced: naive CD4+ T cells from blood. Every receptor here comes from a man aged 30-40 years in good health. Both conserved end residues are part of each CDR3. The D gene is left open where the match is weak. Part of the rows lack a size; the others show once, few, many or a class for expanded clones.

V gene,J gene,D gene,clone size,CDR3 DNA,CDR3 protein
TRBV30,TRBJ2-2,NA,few,TGTGCCTGGGACACATTGAAAGGCGGGGAGCTGTTTTTT,CAWDTLKGGELFF
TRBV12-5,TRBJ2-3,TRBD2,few,TGTGCTAGTGGAAGACTAGCGGGGGGAAATACGCAGTATTTT,CASGRLAGGNTQYF
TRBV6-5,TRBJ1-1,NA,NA,TGTGCCAGCAGCCGACCGAGTAGGGCGGGAACTGAAGCTTTCTTT,CASSRPSRAGTEAFF
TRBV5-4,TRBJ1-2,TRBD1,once,TGTGCCAGCAGCACGACAGGGGCGTATGGCTACACCTTC,CASSTTGAYGYTF
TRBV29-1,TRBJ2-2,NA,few,TGCAGCGTTGATGGGGCGAACACCGGGGAGCTGTTTTTT,CSVDGANTGELFF
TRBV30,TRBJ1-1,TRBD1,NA,TGTGCCTGGAGAACCTCAGGGGGCACTGAAGCTTTCTTT,CAWRTSGGTEAFF
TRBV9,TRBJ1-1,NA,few,TGTGCCAGCAGCTTAACCGACCGGACGGGAGGTGGGAACACTGAAGCTTTCTTT,CASSLTDRTGGGNTEAFF
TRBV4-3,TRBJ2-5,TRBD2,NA,TGCGCCAGCAGCCTCGGACGGAGCAGCGGGGCCCAGTACTTC,CASSLGRSSGAQYF
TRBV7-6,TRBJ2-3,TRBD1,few,TGTGCCAGCAGCTCGCGACAGGGTACAGATACGCAGTATTTT,CASSSRQGTDTQYF
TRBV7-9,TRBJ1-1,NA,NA,TGTGCCAGCGGATTAGAAGCTTTCTTT,CASGLEAFF
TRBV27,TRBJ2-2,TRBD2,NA,TGTGCCAGCAGTTTCGAGCGGGGGGCGACCGGGGAGCTGTTTTTT,CASSFERGATGELFF
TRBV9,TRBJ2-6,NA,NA,TGTGCCAGCAGCGTAAGGTCTATCTCTCTGGGGGCCAACGTCCTGACTTTC,CASSVRSISLGANVLTF
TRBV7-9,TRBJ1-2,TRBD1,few,TGTGCCAGCAGCTTAGGAGACAGGGGTTCCTATGGCTACACCTTC,CASSLGDRGSYGYTF
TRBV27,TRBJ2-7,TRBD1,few,TGTGCCAGCAGTTTGGGGACAGGCTACGAGCAGTACTTC,CASSLGTGYEQYF
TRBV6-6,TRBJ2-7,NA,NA,TGTGCCAGCACCCTGGGGAGCCCTGGTGGCGCGCAGTACTTC,CASTLGSPGGAQYF
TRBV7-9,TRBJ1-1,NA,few,TGTGCCAGCAGCGGGGGTGAAGCTTTCTTT,CASSGGEAFF
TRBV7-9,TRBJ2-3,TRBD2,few,TGTGCCAGCCGACCAGCGGGGGCGGGCACAGATACGCAGTATTTT,CASRPAGAGTDTQYF
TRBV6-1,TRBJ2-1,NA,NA,TGTGCCAGCAGCCCGGGACCCATCAATGAGCAGTTCTTC,CASSPGPINEQFF
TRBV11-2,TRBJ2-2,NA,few,TGTGCCAGCAGCTTAGTGGCAGGGAGAACCGGGGAGCTGTTTTTT,CASSLVAGRTGELFF
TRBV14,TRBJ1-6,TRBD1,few,TGTGCCAGCAGCCCAAGACAGGGTGTTAATTCACCCCTCCACTTT,CASSPRQGVNSPLHF
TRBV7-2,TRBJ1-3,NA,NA,TGTGCCAGCAGCTTAGGGTCTTATTCCGGAAACACCATATATTTT,CASSLGSYSGNTIYF
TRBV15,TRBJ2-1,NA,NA,TGTGCCACCAGCAGAGACCTTGGCCCACGTTTTGAGCAGTTCTTC,CATSRDLGPRFEQFF
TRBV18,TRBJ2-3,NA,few,TGTGCCAGCTCAGTAGGGGGTAACCCAGATACGCAGTATTTT,CASSVGGNPDTQYF
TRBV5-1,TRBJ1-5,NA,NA,TGCGCCAGCAGGTTAGGGTCGACTAGCAATCAGCCCCAGCATTTT,CASRLGSTSNQPQHF
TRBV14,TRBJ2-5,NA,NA,TGTGCCAGCAGCCAAGATAGGCCAGGGCTGGGGACCCAGTACTTC,CASSQDRPGLGTQYF
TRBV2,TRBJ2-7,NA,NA,TGTGCCAGCAGTGGTGGTTACTCCTACGAGCAGTACTTC,CASSGGYSYEQYF
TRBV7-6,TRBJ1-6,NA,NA,TGTGCCAGCAGCTTAGGAGGTGGGGCTGGGCTACCCTTGGATAATTCACCCCTCCACTTT,CASSLGGGAGLPLDNSPLHF
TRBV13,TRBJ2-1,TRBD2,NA,TGTGCCAGCAGCGTCCCGGGACTAGCCTCCAATGAGCAGTTCTTC,CASSVPGLASNEQFF
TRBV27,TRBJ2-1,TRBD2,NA,TGTGCCAGCAAACCCGCAGGTAGCGGGAGATACAATGAGCAGTTCTTC,CASKPAGSGRYNEQFF
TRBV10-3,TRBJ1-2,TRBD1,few,TGTGCCATCAGTGGGACAGGGGTGAGCTATGGCTACACCTTC,CAISGTGVSYGYTF
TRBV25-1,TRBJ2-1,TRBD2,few,TGTGCCAGCAGTGTACTAGCGGGAGGGCCATGGTCCTACAATGAGCAGTTCTTC,CASSVLAGGPWSYNEQFF
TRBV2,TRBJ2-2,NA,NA,TGTGCCAGCAGTGGACAGGGGGAGCTGTTTTTT,CASSGQGELFF
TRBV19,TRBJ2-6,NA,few,TGTGCCAGTAGTATAAGAAGGCCCTCTGGGGCCAACGTCCTGACTTTC,CASSIRRPSGANVLTF
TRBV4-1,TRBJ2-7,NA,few,TGCGCCAGCAGCCATCCGGAGTACAGAGCCTACGAGCAGTACTTC,CASSHPEYRAYEQYF
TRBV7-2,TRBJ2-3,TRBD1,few,TGTGCCAGCAGCTTACTGTTACAGGGGGCTGGTACAGATACGCAGTATTTT,CASSLLLQGAGTDTQYF
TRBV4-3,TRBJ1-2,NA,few,TGCGCCAGCAGCCATGAACAGGGAAGTGGTGGCTACACCTTC,CASSHEQGSGGYTF
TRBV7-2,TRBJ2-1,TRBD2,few,TGTGCCAGCAGCTTAGCCGAGCGGGGAAATTACAATGAGCAGTTCTTC,CASSLAERGNYNEQFF
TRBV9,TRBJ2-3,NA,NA,TGTGCCAGCAGCTCCCGAGGGGGTCCCAACGATACGCAGTATTTT,CASSSRGGPNDTQYF
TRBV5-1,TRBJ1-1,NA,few,TGCGCCAGCAGCTTGAGGGACGGACTTAGTCGGGACACTGAAGCTTTCTTT,CASSLRDGLSRDTEAFF
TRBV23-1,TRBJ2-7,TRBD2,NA,TGCGCCAGCAGTCATAGGGCGGGAGGGTTGGCCTACGAGCAGTACTTC,CASSHRAGGLAYEQYF
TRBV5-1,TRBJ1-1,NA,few,TGCGCCAGCAGCTTGGTGGGGCGGACTGAAGCTTTCTTT,CASSLVGRTEAFF
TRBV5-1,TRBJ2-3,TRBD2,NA,TGCGCCAGCAGCTTGGTAACCGGGAGGAGGGGAGATACGCAGTATTTT,CASSLVTGRRGDTQYF
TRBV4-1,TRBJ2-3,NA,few,TGCGCCAGCAGCTTCCGCTCCGGAGATACGCAGTATTTT,CASSFRSGDTQYF
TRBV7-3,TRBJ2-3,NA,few,TGTGCCAGCAGCTTAACCCAAGTTATCGATACGCAGTATTTT,CASSLTQVIDTQYF
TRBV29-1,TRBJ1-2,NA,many,TGCAGCGTTGGGGGCAGACAGTCCGACTATGGCTACACCTTC,CSVGGRQSDYGYTF
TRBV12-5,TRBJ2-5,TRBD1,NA,TGTGCTAGTGGTCCGGGGACAGAGCAAGAGACCCAGTACTTC,CASGPGTEQETQYF
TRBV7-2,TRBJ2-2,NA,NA,TGTGCCAGCAGCTTAGCGGGAGCAACCGGGGAGCTGTTTTTT,CASSLAGATGELFF
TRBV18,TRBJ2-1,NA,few,TGTGCCAGCTCACCACAGAATGAGCAGTTCTTC,CASSPQNEQFF
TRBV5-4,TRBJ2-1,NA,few,TGTGCCAGCAGCGTGTTGTACAATGAGCAGTTCTTC,CASSVLYNEQFF
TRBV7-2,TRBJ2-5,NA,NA,TGTGCCAGCAGCGCCCTCGCCCAGTACTTC,CASSALAQYF
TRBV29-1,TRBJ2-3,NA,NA,TGCAGCACCAAGGTCGGCCCTAGCCCAGATACGCAGTATTTT,CSTKVGPSPDTQYF
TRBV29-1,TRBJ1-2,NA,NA,TGCAGCGTTGAAGAAAGGTCTCGGAGGGCCTATGGCTACACCTTC,CSVEERSRRAYGYTF
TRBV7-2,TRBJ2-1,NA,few,TGTGCCAGCAGCCACCAATTTTTTGGGGGGGCCGGGAATGAGCAGTTCTTC,CASSHQFFGGAGNEQFF
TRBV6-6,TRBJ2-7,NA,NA,TGTGCCAGCAGTTCCACAGGGGAGGCCTACGAGCAGTACTTC,CASSSTGEAYEQYF
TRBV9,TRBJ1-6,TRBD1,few,TGTGCCAGCAGCGTAAGAAGGCGGGGTCAGGGGGAAGATTCACCCCTCCACTTT,CASSVRRRGQGEDSPLHF
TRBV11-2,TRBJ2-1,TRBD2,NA,TGTGCCAGCAGCCTCGGGACTAGCGGGGAGCAGTTCTTC,CASSLGTSGEQFF
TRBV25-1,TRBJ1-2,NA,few,TGTGCCAGCAGTGAGAGCCTAGGGGCAGGCTTTAACTATGGCTACACCTTC,CASSESLGAGFNYGYTF
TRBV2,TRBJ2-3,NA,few,TGTGCCAGCAGTAGGGACGGATACACAGATACGCAGTATTTT,CASSRDGYTDTQYF
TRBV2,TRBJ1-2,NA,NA,TGTGCCAGCAGTGAAGAATTGAAGGGCTACACCTTC,CASSEELKGYTF